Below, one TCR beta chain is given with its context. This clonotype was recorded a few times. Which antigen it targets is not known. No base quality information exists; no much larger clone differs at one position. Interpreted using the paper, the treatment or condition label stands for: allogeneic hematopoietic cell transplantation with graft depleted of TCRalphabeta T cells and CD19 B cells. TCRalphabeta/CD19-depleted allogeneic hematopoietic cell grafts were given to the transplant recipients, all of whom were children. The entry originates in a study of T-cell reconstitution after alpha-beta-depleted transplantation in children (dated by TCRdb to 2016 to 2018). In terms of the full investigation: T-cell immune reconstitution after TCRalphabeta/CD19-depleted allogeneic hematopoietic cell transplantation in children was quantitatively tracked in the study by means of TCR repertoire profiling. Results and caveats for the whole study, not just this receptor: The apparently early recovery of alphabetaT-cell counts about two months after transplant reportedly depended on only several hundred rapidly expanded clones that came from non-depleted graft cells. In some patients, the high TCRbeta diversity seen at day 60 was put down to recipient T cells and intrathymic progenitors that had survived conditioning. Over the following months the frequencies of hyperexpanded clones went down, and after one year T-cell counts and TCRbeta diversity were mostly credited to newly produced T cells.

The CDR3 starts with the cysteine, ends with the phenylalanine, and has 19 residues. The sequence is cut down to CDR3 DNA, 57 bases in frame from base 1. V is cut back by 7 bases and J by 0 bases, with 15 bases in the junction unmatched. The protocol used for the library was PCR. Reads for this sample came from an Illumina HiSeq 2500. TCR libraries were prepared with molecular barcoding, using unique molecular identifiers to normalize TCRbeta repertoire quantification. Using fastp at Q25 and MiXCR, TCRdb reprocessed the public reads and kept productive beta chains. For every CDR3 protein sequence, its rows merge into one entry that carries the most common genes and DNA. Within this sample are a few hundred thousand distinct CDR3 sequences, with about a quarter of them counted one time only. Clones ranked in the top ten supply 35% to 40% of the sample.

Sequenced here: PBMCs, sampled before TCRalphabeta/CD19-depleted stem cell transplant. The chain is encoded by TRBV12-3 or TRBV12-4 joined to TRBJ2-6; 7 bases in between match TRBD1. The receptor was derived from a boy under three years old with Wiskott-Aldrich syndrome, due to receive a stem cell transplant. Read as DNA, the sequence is TGTGCCAGCAATCGGGACAGCATAATTTCTCGCTCTGGGGCCAACGTCCTGACTTTC. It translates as CASNRDSIISRSGANVLTF.